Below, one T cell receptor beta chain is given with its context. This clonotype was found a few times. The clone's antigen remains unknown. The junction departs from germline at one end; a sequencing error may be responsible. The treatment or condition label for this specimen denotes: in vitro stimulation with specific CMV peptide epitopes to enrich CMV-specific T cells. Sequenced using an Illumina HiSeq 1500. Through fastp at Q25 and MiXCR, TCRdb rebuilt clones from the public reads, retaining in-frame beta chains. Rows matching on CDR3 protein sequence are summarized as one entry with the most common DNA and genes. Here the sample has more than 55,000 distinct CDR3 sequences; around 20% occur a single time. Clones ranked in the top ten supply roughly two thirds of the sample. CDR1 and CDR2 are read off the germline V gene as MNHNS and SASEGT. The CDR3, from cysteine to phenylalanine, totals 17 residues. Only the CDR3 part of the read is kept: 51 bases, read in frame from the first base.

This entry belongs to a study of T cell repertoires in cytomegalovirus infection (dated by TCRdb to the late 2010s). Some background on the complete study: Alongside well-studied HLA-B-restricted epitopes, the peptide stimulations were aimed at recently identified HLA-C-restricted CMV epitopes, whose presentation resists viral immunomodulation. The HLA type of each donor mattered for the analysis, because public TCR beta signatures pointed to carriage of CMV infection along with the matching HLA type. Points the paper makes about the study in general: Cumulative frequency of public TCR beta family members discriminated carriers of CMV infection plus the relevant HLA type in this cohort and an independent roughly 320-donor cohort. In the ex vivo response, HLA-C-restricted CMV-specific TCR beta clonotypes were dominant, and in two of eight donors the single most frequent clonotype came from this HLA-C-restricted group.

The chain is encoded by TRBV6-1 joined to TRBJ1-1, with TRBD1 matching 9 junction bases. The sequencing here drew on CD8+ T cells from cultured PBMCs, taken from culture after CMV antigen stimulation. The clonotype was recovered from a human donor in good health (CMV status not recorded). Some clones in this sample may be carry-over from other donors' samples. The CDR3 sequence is CASSQAGTGIFYTEAFF. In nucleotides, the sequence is TGTGCCAGCAGTCAAGCCGGGACAGGGATTTTTTACACTGAAGCTTTCTTT.